The 8 T cell receptor beta chains presented below share a single source sample, sequenced in a study of CD8 T cells in ankylosing spondylitis. Their cognate antigens are unknown. Notes on the study in general: Seemingly distinctive of ankylosing spondylitis blood was a TCR beta motif formed by eight highly homologous variants.

TCRdb analysed the 5' RACE reads with MiXCR anew, one entry per CDR3 protein. The sample lists over 450,000 distinct CDR3 sequences, approximately 11% seen once, with approximately 7% in the top ten. Source material: blood, either unsorted or a sorted T cell fraction (not recorded which). The receptors originated from a male donor with ankylosing spondylitis.

V and J are TRBV11-2 and TRBJ2-7, with 10 nucleotides matching TRBD1. CDR3 length equals 20 residues. The junction had 19 bases not matched to a gene; V was cut back by 4 bases and J by 1 base. Germline CDR1 and CDR2: SGHAT and FQNNGV. The CDR3 coding sequence is TGTGCCAGCAGCTCGTCCTTGGGACAGGGGACTCGGGACTCGTCCTACGAGCAGTACTTC. Protein: CASSSSLGQGTRDSSYEQYF.

This clonotype has more than one count but fewer than ten. The chain has TRBV20-1 and TRBJ1-5, with D maybe TRBD1 (5 bases). The CDR3 is 17 residues long. Trimming took 0 bases from V and 3 from J, leaving 18 bases between them. Germline values: CDR1 DFQATT, CDR2 SNEGSKA (reference sequence). This CDR3 reads CSARDRYGFGANQPQHF. The CDR3 DNA is TGCAGTGCTAGAGATCGGTACGGGTTCGGGGCCAATCAGCCCCAGCATTTT.

This rearrangement joins TRBV29-1 to TRBJ1-1; no clear D. Trimming left V 2 bases short and J 4 bases short, with 5 bases between. Germline assignment: CDR1 SQVTM and CDR2 ANQGSEA. This CDR3 has 11 residues. The CDR3 loop reads CSVEFGTEAFF. Written as DNA, the CDR3 is TGCAGCGTTGAATTCGGCACTGAAGCTTTCTTT.

The sample holds many counts of this clonotype. The chain uses TRBV12-3 or TRBV12-4 and TRBJ2-2; D is possibly TRBD1 or TRBD2 (5 bases each). CDR3 length equals 17 residues. V lost 3 bases to trimming and J lost 1 base, with 15 bases between them. Written as DNA, the CDR3 is TGTGCCAGCAGTTTGAGGGGATCTTCAAGGAACACCGGGGAGCTGTTTTTT. Translation: CASSLRGSSRNTGELFF.

The chain couples TRBV6-9 to TRBJ1-5; D gene unclear. This CDR3 contains 12 residues. Germline CDR1 and CDR2: MNHGY and SVAAGI. Trimming shortened V by 2 bases and J by 7 bases, and 6 bases separated the two germline ends. The CDR3 protein is CASSYPGQPQHF. DNA of the CDR3: TGTGCCAGCAGTTATCCAGGACAGCCCCAGCATTTT.

V and J are TRBV27 and TRBJ1-1; weak D call: TRBD1 (5 bases). Germline V CDR1 and CDR2: MNHEY, SMNVEV (reference sequence). This CDR3 comprises 14 residues. Trimming pared 10 bases from V and 3 bases from J, leaving 18 bases between. The DNA for the CDR3 is TGTGCCACCTTTAGATGGGGCGCGTACACTGAAGCTTTCTTT. Its translation: CATFRWGAYTEAFF.

V is TRBV14 and J is TRBJ2-6, with D uncertain. With 2 bases removed from V and 3 bases from J, the gap between germline ends came to 8 bases. CDR3 length equals 15 residues. Germline assignment: CDR1 SGHDN and CDR2 FVKESK. The CDR3 loop reads CASSQYFGGANVLTF. The CDR3 DNA reads as TGTGCCAGCAGCCAATACTTCGGTGGGGCCAACGTCCTGACTTTC.

This rearrangement joins TRBV10-3 to TRBJ2-1, with a possible D match to TRBD2 (6 bases). Looked up from germline, CDR1 is ENHRY and CDR2 is SYGVKD. This CDR3 region has 12 residues. V was cut by 7 bases and J by 5 bases, with 9 bases left in between. CDR3 sequence reads: CAIMGGDNEQFF. DNA of the CDR3: TGTGCCATCATGGGCGGGGACAATGAGCAGTTCTTC.